The present T cell receptor (beta chain) was sequenced within a study of T-cell reconstitution after alpha-beta-depleted transplantation in children. Preparation of the TCRbeta library was carried out with unique molecular identifiers. TCRdb re-analysed the PCR reads in MiXCR, keeping a single row per CDR3 protein. The sample records around 700,000 distinct CDR3 sequences, approximately 14% being singletons. Regarding this clonotype: Its antigen is unknown.

Study-wide findings and caveats: At one year after transplant, newly produced T cells mostly accounted for T-cell counts and diversity. Several hundred graft clones that had expanded were reportedly the source of alpha-beta T cells about two months after transplant.

The CDR3 contains 16 residues. V shed 6 bases, J shed 1 base, and the junction held 5 bases outside the gene matches. Germline CDR1 and CDR2: MNHEY and SMNVEV (reference sequence). The receptor was isolated from a girl aged 2-10 years with congenital amegakaryocytic thrombocytopenia, due to receive a stem cell transplant. This rearrangement joins TRBV27 to TRBJ2-6, with 8 bases lining up with TRBD1. The sequencing here drew on PBMCs, taken before TCRalphabeta/CD19-depleted stem cell transplant. The CDR3 spells CASRGQGISGANVLTF. For the CDR3, the DNA is TGTGCCAGCAGAGGACAGGGAATTTCTGGGGCCAACGTCCTGACTTTC.